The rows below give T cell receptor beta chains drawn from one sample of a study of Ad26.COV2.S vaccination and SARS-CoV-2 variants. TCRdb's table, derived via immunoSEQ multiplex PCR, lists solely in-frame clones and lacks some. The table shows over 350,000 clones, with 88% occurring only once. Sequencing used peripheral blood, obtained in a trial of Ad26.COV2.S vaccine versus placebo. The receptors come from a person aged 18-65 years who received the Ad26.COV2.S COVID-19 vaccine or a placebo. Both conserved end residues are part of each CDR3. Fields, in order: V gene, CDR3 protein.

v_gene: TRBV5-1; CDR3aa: CASSPDPLGGNQPQHF
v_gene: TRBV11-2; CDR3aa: CASSSRRGGVGKETQYF
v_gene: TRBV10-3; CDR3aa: CAIRAGAENTEAFF
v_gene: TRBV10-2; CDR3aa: CASSENSGGTYNEQFF
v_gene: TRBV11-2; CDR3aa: CASSFGTRYEQYF
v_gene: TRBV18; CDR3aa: CASSPRALAAYEQYF
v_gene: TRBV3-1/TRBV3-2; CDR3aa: CASSQGGAGVEQYF
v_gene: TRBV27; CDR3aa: CASSWTGDDGYTF
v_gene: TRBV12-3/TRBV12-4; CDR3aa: CASSSGQSNGYTF
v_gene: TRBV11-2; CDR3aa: CASSPTTNTEAFF
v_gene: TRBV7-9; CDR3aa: CALGGDRTFMTYNEQFF
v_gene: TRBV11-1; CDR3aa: CASSRRDMETQYF
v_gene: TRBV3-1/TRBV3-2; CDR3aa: CASSQGGTGVRETQYF
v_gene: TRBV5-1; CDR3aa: CASSFSGSSDTQYF
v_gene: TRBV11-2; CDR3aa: CASSPDGSGQFF
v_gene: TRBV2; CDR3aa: CASSSPSGAYEQYF
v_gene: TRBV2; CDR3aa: CASSVDRSNQPQHF
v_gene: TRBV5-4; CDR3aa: CASSLVGPNTYEQYF
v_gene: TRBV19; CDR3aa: CASSNSEFGNTIYF
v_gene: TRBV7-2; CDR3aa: CASSLTFGARNIQYF